This T cell receptor (beta chain) derives from a study of breast tumors, draining lymph nodes, adjacent tissues. MiXCR, applied by TCRdb to the multiplex PCR reads, yields one record per CDR3 protein. The sample yields roughly 49,000 distinct CDR3 sequences, over 40% seen once. For this clonotype: The antigen remains unidentified. A read error may produce the germline difference seen at one junction end.

Points from the study as a whole: Compared with lymph nodes, tumors were less diverse; compared with nontumor tissue, more.

The CDR3 consists of 15 residues. CDR1 and CDR2 (germline): DFQATT, SNEGSKA (reference sequence). Material for sequencing was breast tumor tissue. This chain uses TRBV20-1 with TRBJ2-1, with 8 bases matching TRBD2. This receptor was obtained from a female donor with breast cancer. Some clones in this sample may be carry-over from other donors' samples. The CDR3 DNA follows: TGCTGTGCTTCCGCCGGCGCGGGAGGTTTAAATGGGCAGTTCTTC. This sequence encodes CCASAGAGGLNGQFF.